This TCR beta chain was retrieved from a study of T cell changes during pregnancy in multiple sclerosis. Germline CDR1 reads SGHRS; CDR2 reads YFSETQ. V was pared by 0 bases and J by 4 bases, with 6 bases of the junction left unmatched. The CDR3 is 17 amino acids. TCRdb's table, derived via immunoSEQ multiplex PCR, lists solely in-frame clones and lacks some. The top ten clones hold about 0.45% of a sample with 78,000 or so clones, approximately 90% of them seen once. The sequence was obtained from a female donor with multiple sclerosis, enrolled in a pregnancy study. This specimen consisted of CD4+ T cells from peripheral blood mononuclear cells, obtained before pregnancy. The chain is built from TRBV5-1 and TRBJ2-1; 11 bases map to TRBD2. The CDR3: CASSLAGLAGGYNEQFF. DNA of the CDR3: TGCGCCAGCAGCTTGGCCGGTCTAGCGGGGGGATACAATGAGCAGTTCTTC.